The 17 T cell receptor beta chains below were found in one sample sequenced in a study of control samples from healthy donors and cancer patients. Sequencing was performed with immunoSEQ multiplex PCR; in TCRdb, only in-frame clones are kept and a portion is missing. The sample holds about 140,000 clones, 80% to 90% seen once. Sequenced material: blood. The source is a woman aged 25 to 45 in good health.

The rearrangement uses TRBV9 and TRBJ2-1; 7 bases map to TRBD2. The CDR3 extends over 14 amino acids. Germline lookup yields CDR1 SGDLS and CDR2 YYNGEE. The trim removed 1 base at V and 6 bases at J, leaving 4 bases unmatched. The DNA of the CDR3 is TGTGCCAGCAGCGTACTAGCGGAGCCCAATGAGCAGTTCTTC. This sequence encodes CASSVLAEPNEQFF.

This chain joins TRBV19 and TRBJ1-2, with D tentatively TRBD1 (6 bases). Germline lookup yields CDR1 LNHDA and CDR2 SQIVND (reference sequence). With 3 bases removed from V and 0 bases from J, the gap between germline ends came to 11 bases. The CDR3 sequence is 15 residues long. The CDR3 sequence: CASSIRTGTNYGYTF. As DNA, the CDR3 is TGTGCCAGTAGTATTCGAACAGGGACTAACTATGGCTACACCTTC. The variable domain in full, with the rest retrieved from reference TRBV19 and TRBJ1-2, is DGGITQSPKYLFRKEGQNVTLSCEQNLNHDAMYWYRQDPGQGLRLIYYSQIVNDFQKGDIAEGYSVSREKKESFPLTVTSAQKNPTAFYLCASSIRTGTNYGYTFGSGTRLTVV.

The chain employs TRBV14 and TRBJ2-1; 8 bases match TRBD1. V lost 5 bases, J lost 4 bases, and 4 bases stayed unmatched. The germline V gene encodes CDR1 SGHDN and CDR2 FVKESK. CDR3 length: 14 residues. CDR3 sequence reads: CASSNRGEYNEQFF. The CDR3 DNA is TGTGCCAGCAGCAACAGGGGGGAATACAATGAGCAGTTCTTC. The complete variable domain, with remaining parts taken from reference TRBV14 and TRBJ2-1, reads EAGVTQFPSHSVIEKGQTVTLRCDPISGHDNLYWYRRVMGKEIKFLLHFVKESKQDESGMPNNRFLAERTGGTYSTLKVQPAELEDSGVYFCASSNRGEYNEQFFGPGTRLTVL.

The chain has TRBV11-2 and TRBJ2-3, with D unresolved. Germline assignment: CDR1 SGHAT and CDR2 FQNNGV. This CDR3 comprises 13 residues. The V gene lost 5 bases and the J gene lost 2 bases, with 8 bases spanning the gap. The CDR3 DNA reads as TGTGCCAGCAGCCCCTACCCCACAGATACGCAGTATTTT. This gives the protein CASSPYPTDTQYF.

The rearrangement links TRBV29-1 to TRBJ2-3; D perhaps matches TRBD1 (5 bases). The ends were cut back, 7 bases at V and 2 bases at J, with 16 bases in the middle. CDR1 and CDR2 from the germline V gene are SQVTM and ANQGSEA. This CDR3 is built from 14 residues. CDR3 in amino acids: CSASGHPTTDTQYF. Written as DNA, the CDR3 is TGCAGCGCTTCCGGACACCCTACCACAGATACGCAGTATTTT.

This clone has more than one count but fewer than ten. The rearrangement uses TRBV2 and TRBJ2-2, with a possible D match to TRBD1 (5 bases). This CDR3 has 13 amino acids. V was cut by 0 bases and J by 6 bases, with 5 bases left in between. The germline CDR1 and CDR2 sequences are SNHLY and FYNNEI. CDR3 region: CASSEARAGELFF. For the CDR3, the DNA is TGTGCCAGCAGTGAAGCCAGGGCCGGGGAGCTGTTTTTT.

This chain links TRBV6-6 with TRBJ2-7, with 10 bases that match TRBD2. There are 15 residues in the CDR3. V lost 0 bases, J lost 4 bases, and 3 bases stayed unmatched. CDR1 MNHNY and CDR2 SVGAGI come from the germline V gene (reference sequence). The CDR3 spells CASSYSLAGAYEQYF. In DNA, the CDR3 is TGTGCCAGCAGTTACTCCCTAGCGGGAGCGTACGAGCAGTACTTC.

V and J are TRBV19 and TRBJ1-5; D gene uncertain. Trimming took off 7 bases at V and 0 bases at J, with 7 bases between the two ends. CDR1 is LNHDA, CDR2 SQIVND, per germline (reference sequence). The CDR3 spans 13 residues. The CDR3 loop reads CASNLHSNQPQHF. The DNA of the CDR3 is TGTGCCAGTAACCTTCATAGCAATCAGCCCCAGCATTTT.

V and J are TRBV3-1 (or the pseudogene TRBV3-2) and TRBJ1-3; D uncertain. CDR1 LGHDT and CDR2 YNNKEL come from the germline V gene (reference sequence). V shed 4 bases and J shed 4 bases, with 11 bases lying between them. There are 14 residues in the CDR3. CDR3 protein: CASSPAMTGNTIYF. The CDR3 DNA reads TGTGCCAGCAGCCCAGCTATGACCGGAAACACCATATATTTT.

The J gene is TRBJ1-5, the V gene TRBV7-9; tentatively, D is TRBD1 (6 bases). The CDR3 runs 12 residues. Germline-derived CDR1 and CDR2 are SEHNR and FQNEAQ (reference sequence). V was cut by 5 bases and J by 6 bases, with 8 bases left in between. The CDR3: CASSQGSQPQHF. The CDR3 DNA reads as TGTGCCAGCAGCCAGGGGTCTCAGCCCCAGCATTTT.

V gene TRBV5-6 combines with J gene TRBJ2-7, with 10 bases lining up with TRBD1. The length of the CDR3 is 15 residues. Trimming at V came to 0 bases and at J to 2 bases, leaving 2 bases not matched to a gene. From germline, CDR1 is SGHDT and CDR2 YYEEEE. The CDR3 sequence: CASSLGGTGAYEQYF. For the CDR3, the DNA is TGTGCCAGCAGCTTGGGCGGGACAGGGGCCTACGAGCAGTACTTC.

This chain links TRBV5-4 with TRBJ2-3, with 8 bases lining up with TRBD2. Per germline, CDR1 SGHNT and CDR2 YYREEE (reference sequence). After removal of 3 bases from V and 4 bases from J, the junction contained 7 bases not matched to a gene. The CDR3 has 15 amino acids. This CDR3 reads CASSYGGGRADTQYF. CDR3 in DNA: TGTGCCAGCAGCTACGGGGGGGGCCGGGCAGATACGCAGTATTTT.

CDR3 in DNA: TGTGCCAGCAGTGACTCCGGGACTAGCAGCACAGATACGCAGTATTTT. It translates to CASSDSGTSSTDTQYF. This chain connects TRBV6-4 to TRBJ2-3, with TRBD2 matching 9 bases. V shed 0 bases, J shed 0 bases, and the junction held 1 base outside the gene matches. Germline lookup yields CDR1 MRHNA and CDR2 SNTAGT. This CDR3 has 16 residues.

The chain is built from TRBV5-1 and TRBJ2-5; 10 bases are shared with TRBD1. J was trimmed by 4 bases and V by 1 base; bases with no gene match: 7. From germline, CDR1 is SGHRS and CDR2 YFSETQ. This CDR3 has 16 amino acids. The CDR3 DNA sequence: TGCGCCAGCAGCTTGATGCCCGGACAGGGGGGAGAGACCCAGTACTTC. It encodes CASSLMPGQGGETQYF.

This clone has just a few counts. The chain is built from TRBV6-5 and TRBJ1-1; D remains ambiguous. In germline, CDR1 is MNHEY, CDR2 SVGAGI. CDR3 length: 13 residues. V lost 6 bases and J lost 0, with 8 bases in between. CDR3 DNA: TGTGCCAGCAGGAAGACGGTGAACACTGAAGCTTTCTTT. Translating it yields CASRKTVNTEAFF.

V is TRBV3-1 (or the pseudogene TRBV3-2) and J is TRBJ2-2; 11 bases fit TRBD2. This CDR3 comprises 17 residues. Germline CDR1 is LGHDT and CDR2 is YNNKEL (reference sequence). J lost 1 base, V lost 4 bases, and 5 bases had no gene match. In DNA form, the CDR3 reads TGTGCCAGCAGCCCCTCGGGACTAGCGGAGAACACCGGGGAGCTGTTTTTT. Amino acid sequence: CASSPSGLAENTGELFF.

The chain links TRBV7-7 to TRBJ2-2; 9 bases fit TRBD1. Germline V lookup: CDR1 SSHAT, CDR2 FNYEAQ (reference sequence). The CDR3 covers 15 residues. Trimming took 4 bases from V and 4 from J; bases not matched to a gene: 4. CDR3 sequence: CASSSGTGSTGELFF. The CDR3 nucleotides read TGTGCCAGCAGCTCCGGGACAGGGTCCACCGGGGAGCTGTTTTTT.